This T cell receptor (beta chain) was captured in a study of CD8+CD57+ T cells in acquired aplastic anemia. Study-wide context: Sorted CD4+ and CD8+ cells gave a mean 3.2 ug DNA, range about 0.2 to 27.4 ug.

This clonotype was counted only a few times. CDR1 SEHNR and CDR2 FQNEAQ come from the germline V gene (reference sequence). The CDR3 is 13 amino acids. V lost 5 bases and J lost 6, with 11 bases in between. The template for TCR beta VDJ and CDR3 sequence profiling was genomic DNA. One entry per CDR3 protein results from TCRdb running MiXCR on the reads. The sample carries under 500,000 distinct CDR3 sequences, around 32% recorded once. The authors sequenced patients whose flow cytometry had shown CD8+CD57+ cell expansion. Severe acquired aplastic anemia was present in all patients. V and J are TRBV7-9 and TRBJ2-1; D may be TRBD1 (6 bases). The TCR sequence derives from a human donor with aplastic anemia. The sample consisted of sorted CD4+, CD8+, or CD8+CD57+ T cells (not recorded which) from PBMCs. DNA for the CDR3: TGTGCCAGCAGCCCTCACAGGGCCAATGAGCAGTTCTTC. The encoded protein is CASSPHRANEQFF. The full variable domain, rest sourced from reference TRBV7-9 and TRBJ2-1, is DTGVSQNPRHKITKRGQNVTFRCDPISEHNRLYWYRQTLGQGPEFLTYFQNEAQLEKSRLLSDRFSAERPKGSFSTLEIQRTEQGDSAMYLCASSPHRANEQFFGPGTRLTVL.